This note documents a single T cell receptor beta chain sequence. Its antigen remains unidentified. The data originate from a study of glioma-infiltrating T cells. General observations from the study: Only very few CDR3 sequences appeared in both tissue and blood.

TCR alpha and beta CDR3 regions were amplified from RNA using iRepertoire nested multiplex PCR. TCRdb processed the multiplex PCR reads anew with MiXCR; each CDR3 protein has one entry. The sample contains 150,000 or so distinct CDR3 sequences, more than 35% of which appear only once. The sequencing input was glioma tissue, nonneoplastic brain tissue, or PBMCs (not recorded which). This receptor was taken from a human donor with low-grade glioma or glioblastoma, undergoing nonglioma brain surgery, or in good health (not recorded which).

This CDR3 reads CASSYSQGVDYGYTF. The CDR3 nucleotides read TGTGCCAGCAGTTACTCTCAGGGGGTAGACTATGGCTACACCTTC. V gene TRBV6-6 combines with J gene TRBJ1-2; 7 nucleotides match TRBD1. The CDR3 length is 15 residues. J lost 3 bases, V lost 0 bases, and 4 bases had no gene match. Germline CDR1 MNHNY, CDR2 SVGAGI (reference sequence).